The 9 T cell receptor beta chains below come from one sample, sequenced in a study of ipilimumab plus nivolumab after autologous stem cell transplantation. This table comes from immunoSEQ multiplex PCR, and its TCRdb copy is limited to in-frame clones, with some not included. The table has about 1,500 clones, about 86% seen once. The sample consisted of PBMCs, taken in a trial of ipilimumab plus nivolumab as post-transplant consolidation. These receptors were obtained from a female donor with multiple myeloma.

The V call is TRBV5-6, the J call TRBJ1-1; D is unclear. Germline V gene lookup returns CDR1 SGHDT and CDR2 YYEEEE. Trimming cost V 1 base and J 4 bases, with 8 bases left between them. This CDR3 region has 13 residues. The CDR3 protein is CASSLTGLTEAFF. As DNA, the CDR3 is TGTGCCAGCAGCTTGACGGGTCTCACTGAAGCTTTCTTT. The full variable domain, rest sourced from reference TRBV5-6 and TRBJ1-1, is DAGVTQSPTHLIKTRGQQVTLRCSPKSGHDTVSWYQQALGQGPQFIFQYYEEEERQRGNFPDRFSGHQFPNYSSELNVNALLLGDSALYLCASSLTGLTEAFFGQGTRLTVV.

This clone was found a few times. The chain uses TRBV7-9 and TRBJ1-2; D uncertain. The length of the CDR3 is 13 residues. Trimming pared 5 bases from V and 4 bases from J, leaving 11 bases between. Germline lookup yields CDR1 SEHNR and CDR2 FQNEAQ (reference sequence). CDR3 amino acids: CASSPGRTYGYTF. CDR3 nucleotides: TGTGCCAGCAGCCCCGGACGGACCTATGGCTACACCTTC.

In regard to this clone: At one of its ends the junction is not consistent with the germline gene, which may arise from a read error. The rearrangement links TRBV7-7 to TRBJ2-7, with D tentatively TRBD1 or TRBD2 (5 bases each). Per the germline V gene, CDR1 is SSHAT and CDR2 is FNYEAQ (reference sequence). This CDR3 contains 14 residues. CDR3: CASSPGLGIREQYF. Here the CDR3 DNA reads TGTGCTAGCAGCCCGGGGCTCGGGATACGCGAGCAGTACTTC.

V and J are TRBV5-1 and TRBJ2-3; D not resolved. This CDR3 has 14 amino acids. Trimming took 5 bases from V and 3 from J, leaving 13 bases between them. Germline loops: CDR1 SGHRS, CDR2 YFSETQ. The CDR3 sequence is CASSKGEVTDTQYF. The DNA for the CDR3 is TGCGCCAGCAGTAAAGGTGAGGTAACAGATACGCAGTATTTT.

This rearrangement joins TRBV7-8 to TRBJ2-7; D not certain. The CDR3 totals 13 residues. The V and J ends lost 5 bases and 7 bases respectively, with 15 bases between them. Per the germline V gene, CDR1 is SGHVS and CDR2 is FQNEAQ. Here the CDR3 DNA reads TGTGCCAGCAGCCTAGGGTGGGGTGCTGAGCAGTACTTC. This translates into CASSLGWGAEQYF.

This clone was seen just once. This chain connects TRBV30 to TRBJ1-3; D is unclear. The CDR3 runs to 13 residues. Germline lookup yields CDR1 GTSNPN and CDR2 SVGIG (reference sequence). V gave up 0 bases and J gave up 5 bases, with 8 bases separating them. The CDR3: CAWSVDQRNTIYF. CDR3 bases: TGTGCCTGGAGTGTGGACCAGAGAAACACCATATATTTT.

The CDR3 DNA follows: TGTGCCAGCGGAGACAGGGACTTCGGCTACACCTTC. This encodes CASGDRDFGYTF. The chain combines TRBV28 with TRBJ1-2; 7 bases agree with TRBD1. The CDR3 covers 12 residues. The V and J ends lost 8 bases and 8 bases, in that order; junction bases with no gene match: 8. Per the germline V gene, CDR1 is MDHEN and CDR2 is SYDVKM.

The rearrangement uses TRBV14 and TRBJ1-2, with 7 bases identical to TRBD1. CDR1 is SGHDN, CDR2 FVKESK, per germline. V lost 4 bases to trimming and J lost 1 base; unmatched junction nucleotides: 3. The CDR3 contains 14 residues. In DNA, the CDR3 is TGTGCCAGCAGCCCCCAGGGGGGTAACTATGGCTACACCTTC. It is translated as CASSPQGGNYGYTF.

This chain connects TRBV6-6 to TRBJ2-5; 7 positions agree with TRBD2. The assigned J gene may be wrong: the sequence end matches TRBJ2-7 better. CDR3 length: 14 residues. Germline CDR1 is MNHNY and CDR2 is SVGAGI (reference sequence). CDR3 in DNA: TGTGCCAGCCACCTCGGGGGGACTACCTACGAGCAGTACTTC. Its translation is CASHLGGTTYEQYF.